This T cell receptor (beta chain) was sequenced for a study of blood T cells in healthy people across ages. Study-wide findings and caveats: Observed TCR beta diversity per million T cells went down as age went up. This fall followed a roughly linear course with age.

Next came a second PCR, run for about 7 to 12 cycles, which used a sample-barcoded 5' primer along with a J-beta primer mix. Each CDR3 protein is one row after TCRdb ran MiXCR on the 5' RACE reads. The table has roughly 1,300,000 distinct CDR3 sequences, approximately 63% seen once. About this clonotype itself: Its antigen is still unknown.

Sequences were obtained from blood. The sequence came from a man aged 18 to 35 in good health.

Written as DNA, the CDR3 is TGCGCCAGCAGCACAACGACAGGGGCGATGGACATTCAGTACTTC. Translating gives CASSTTTGAMDIQYF. The rearrangement uses TRBV5-1 and TRBJ2-4, with TRBD1 matching over 8 bases. Germline V gene lookup returns CDR1 SGHRS and CDR2 YFSETQ. The CDR3 extends over 15 amino acids. V shed 4 bases, J shed 8 bases, and the junction held 11 bases outside the gene matches. The whole variable domain, filled in from reference TRBV5-1 and TRBJ2-4, reads KAGVTQTPRYLIKTRGQQVTLSCSPISGHRSVSWYQQTPGQGLQFLFEYFSETQRNKGNFPGRFSGRQFSNSRSEMNVSTLELGDSALYLCASSTTTGAMDIQYFGAGTRLSVL.